The entry that follows covers one T cell receptor (beta chain) sequence. The antigen is unknown. Use of 60 Vbeta and 13 Jbeta primers characterized the PCR. Generated by immunoSEQ multiplex PCR, the TCRdb table keeps only in-frame clones and is missing some. The sample contains about 100,000 clones, around 79% of which appear only once. The sample comes from a study of cytomegalovirus exposure and HLA in healthy donors. Overall study results and limits: TCR sequences were mostly rare, though some public TCRs occurred in many donors. An analysis done earlier found most TCR beta V segments productive about 90% or about 30% of the time.

Germline CDR1 and CDR2: SGHNT and YENEEA. The V gene lost 0 bases and the J gene lost 0 bases, with 15 bases spanning the gap. The CDR3 is 18 residues long. Material for sequencing was PBMCs. The receptor was isolated from a woman between 65 and 79 years old in good health and CMV-seropositive. The rearrangement uses TRBV11-3 and TRBJ2-1; D is possibly TRBD1 (7 bases). CDR3 nucleotides: TGTGCCAGCAGCTTAGATCAGGGGGGCTCTACCTCCTACAATGAGCAGTTCTTC. Translation: CASSLDQGGSTSYNEQFF.